This T cell receptor (beta chain) appears in the sequencing data of a study of PD-L1 blockade in urothelial cancer. Turning to the study itself: Prior regimens of chemotherapy numbered 0 to 3 per patient. Samples of blood were analyzed 3 weeks (second dose) and 6 weeks after treatment start.

Each patient supplied 1 to 8 pretreatment and on-treatment samples. Synthetically made TCR analog templates were put into each PCR as spikes. Profiling relied on immunoSEQ multiplex PCR, and the TCRdb table lists in-frame clones only, not all of them. The data contain 35,000 to 45,000 clones, around 90% of them seen just once; the ten biggest clones take up approximately 8.3%. The V gene's germline CDR1 is MDHEN and CDR2 SYDVKM. CDR3 length: 15 amino acids. After removal of 3 bases from V and 0 bases from J, the junction contained 4 bases not matched to a gene. This specimen was PBMCs, taken around atezolizumab (anti-PD-L1) treatment. The rearrangement joins TRBV28 to TRBJ1-1; 7 bases map to TRBD1. The sequence came from an older man with urothelial cancer. The DNA for the CDR3 is TGTGCCAGCAGTTTCCAGACAGGGATGAACACTGAAGCTTTCTTT. It is translated as CASSFQTGMNTEAFF. Filled out from reference TRBV28 and TRBJ1-1, the complete variable domain reads DVKVTQSSRYLVKRTGEKVFLECVQDMDHENMFWYRQDPGLGLRLIYFSYDVKMKEKGDIPEGYSVSREKKERFSLILESASTNQTSMYLCASSFQTGMNTEAFFGQGTRLTVV.